This record concerns one TCR beta chain sequence. The CDR3 runs to 15 residues. The germline V and J ends were trimmed by 3 bases and 2 bases, with 15 bases remaining between them. Germline CDR1 and CDR2: SGHRS and YFSETQ. This record belongs to a study of identical twins. TCRdb recomputed calls from the 5' RACE reads with MiXCR, one row per CDR3 protein. The table shows 600,000 to 700,000 distinct CDR3 sequences, with around 20% occurring only once. These sequences were also reported in another study, on T cells expressing NK-cell markers. That work states: Of eight sequenced donors, seven were HCMV-seropositive and one HCMV-seronegative. Roughly 1.0-7.0% of CD8+ T cells in over 5 donors belonged to dominant NKG2C+ clonotypes. Also leading the CD3+CD56-NKG2C+ fraction in several donors were these clonotypes.

The sample comprised PBMCs. The sequence was obtained from a woman between 18 and 29 years old in good health. This rearrangement joins TRBV5-1 to TRBJ2-7; perhaps TRBD1 as D (5 bases). The CDR3 here is CASSWTTRSTYEQYF. The CDR3 nucleotides read TGCGCCAGCAGCTGGACAACCCGTTCCACCTACGAGCAGTACTTC.